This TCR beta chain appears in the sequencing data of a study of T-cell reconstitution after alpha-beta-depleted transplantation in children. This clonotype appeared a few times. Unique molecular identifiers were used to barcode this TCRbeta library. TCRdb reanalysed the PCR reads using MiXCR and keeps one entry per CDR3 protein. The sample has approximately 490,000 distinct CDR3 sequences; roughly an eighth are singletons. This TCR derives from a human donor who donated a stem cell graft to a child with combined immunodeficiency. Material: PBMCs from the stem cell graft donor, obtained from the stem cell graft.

CDR3 in DNA: TGTGCCAGCAGGACGGGGGCGCAGGGTCATGAGCAGTTCTTC. Translating gives CASRTGAQGHEQFF. The chain carries TRBV12-3 or TRBV12-4 and TRBJ2-1, with D perhaps being TRBD1 or TRBD2 (6 bases each). Trimming took 6 bases from V and 8 from J, leaving 17 bases between them. This CDR3 has 14 residues.